This entry describes one TCR beta chain. These data originate in a study of blood T cell repertoires in COVID-19. The repertoire was sequenced with immunoSEQ multiplex PCR; TCRdb's copy has only in-frame clones and lacks some. The data show about 100,000 clones, around nine tenths seen once. Trimming at V came to 0 bases and at J to 5 bases, leaving 6 bases not matched to a gene. CDR3 size: 15 residues. Germline CDR1 is SGHAT and CDR2 is FQNNGV. The source material was peripheral blood. This receptor was taken from a human donor with COVID-19, enrolled during active disease. The donor label of this sample is uncertain. The chain employs TRBV11-2 and TRBJ2-5; TRBD2 aligns across 7 bases. As DNA, the CDR3 is TGTGCCAGCAGCTTAGATTTGGGGGGGGGTGAGACCCAGTACTTC. Translating it yields CASSLDLGGGETQYF.